This T cell receptor (beta chain) appears in the sequencing data of a study of vaccination and CD4 T cells after COVID-19. Turning to this clonotype: The antigen is not known.

Treatment indicated: approximately 10-day PBMC culture with coronavirus spike peptide pools or control peptides (ViraFEST assay). Trimming removed 5 bases at V and 3 bases at J, with 15 bases between. The CDR3 is 15 residues long. Germline lookup yields CDR1 SGHTA and CDR2 FQGNSA. At the Johns Hopkins FTIC core, DNA taken from cultured CD4+ T cells was sequenced by way of the Oncomine TCR Beta short-read assay. TCRdb itself ran the PCR reads through MiXCR, one entry per CDR3 protein. This sample has about 20,000 distinct CDR3 sequences, with 38% found just once. The V and J genes are TRBV7-2 and TRBJ2-3; perhaps TRBD2 as D (5 bases). Sequenced here: CD4+ T cells from blood, cultured in vitro, sampled before SARS-CoV-2 vaccination. This receptor was identified in a human donor who received a COVID-19 vaccine. The CDR3 sequence is CASSQRRGVTDTQYF. As DNA, the CDR3 is TGTGCCAGCAGCCAGCGACGGGGTGTTACAGATACGCAGTATTTT.